The 17 T cell receptor beta chains below all came from one sample that was sequenced in a study of T cell changes during pregnancy in multiple sclerosis (dated by TCRdb to about 2019). The method was the immunoSEQ multiplex PCR assay. What TCRdb holds here is the immuneACCESS table cut down to in-frame rearrangements. Part of the clones is not present; checked against another copy, under half of the missing clones reflect an unresolved V gene, and the others are unexplained. This sample lists around 31,000 clones; just over 85% were detected once. 0.74% of the sample goes to the ten largest clones. The sample in question was CD4+ T cells from peripheral blood mononuclear cells, obtained in the first trimester of pregnancy. These receptors came from a female donor in good health, enrolled as a control in a pregnancy study.

The J gene is TRBJ2-1, the V gene TRBV7-2; 7 bases match TRBD2. V was clipped by 5 bases and J by 6 bases; unmatched bases: 7. This CDR3 is built from 14 residues. Germline CDR1 is SGHTA and CDR2 is FQGNSA. The chain's CDR3 is CASSLGLESNEQFF. Here the CDR3 DNA reads TGTGCCAGCAGCCTAGGACTAGAATCCAATGAGCAGTTCTTC.

The chain is built from TRBV7-2 and TRBJ1-4; D might be TRBD1 (6 bases). Germline values: CDR1 SGHTA, CDR2 FQGNSA. The CDR3 has 15 residues. V lost 3 bases, J lost 3 bases, and 11 bases lay in between. The CDR3 region has the DNA TGTGCCAGCAGCTTCAGAGGACAGTCTAATGAAAAACTGTTTTTT. Amino acids: CASSFRGQSNEKLFF.

In its sample, this clone was seen once. The chain has TRBV9 and TRBJ2-7; 9 bases fit TRBD2. Germline values: CDR1 SGDLS, CDR2 YYNGEE. CDR3 size: 13 residues. With V trimmed by 4 bases and J by 5 bases, 4 bases remained unmatched. The CDR3 coding sequence is TGTGCCAGCAGCCGGGGACTAGCCGACGAGCAGTACTTC. Translating gives CASSRGLADEQYF.

The V gene is TRBV10-3, the J gene TRBJ1-1; D ambiguous. Trimming removed 4 bases at V and 3 bases at J, with 27 bases between. The germline V gene encodes CDR1 ENHRY and CDR2 SYGVKD. The CDR3 contains 19 residues. The CDR3 DNA reads TGTGCCATCAGTGCTCCAGCCGTGGGCCGACCGGGGAGGTACACTGAAGCTTTCTTT. Translated: CAISAPAVGRPGRYTEAFF.

This clone was counted once. The V gene is TRBV7-8, the J gene TRBJ1-5; possibly TRBD1 for D (5 bases). Trimming removed 1 base from V and 5 bases from J, with 12 bases in between. CDR1 and CDR2 from the germline V gene are SGHVS and FQNEAQ. This CDR3 comprises 15 residues. Written as DNA, the CDR3 is TGTGCCAGCAGCTTAGGGACACGGATGGATCAGCCCCAGCATTTT. As protein: CASSLGTRMDQPQHF.

This chain uses TRBV7-2 with TRBJ1-4; D unclear. The V end lost 5 bases, the J end lost 3 bases, and 7 bases lay between the germline ends. The CDR3 length is 13 residues. Germline V gene lookup returns CDR1 SGHTA and CDR2 FQGNSA. The CDR3 loop reads CASSPNPNEKLFF. The CDR3 nucleotides read TGTGCCAGCAGCCCTAACCCTAATGAAAAACTGTTTTTT.

This chain connects TRBV5-6 to TRBJ2-5; 8 nucleotides agree with TRBD2. With 4 bases clipped from V and 3 bases from J, the junction kept 8 bases outside the gene matches. Per germline, CDR1 SGHDT and CDR2 YYEEEE. The CDR3 is made up of 15 amino acids. Here the CDR3 reads CASSTQAAGEETQYF. CDR3 DNA sequence: TGTGCCAGCAGCACCCAGGCAGCGGGGGAAGAGACCCAGTACTTC. Full variable domain (outside the CDR3, taken from reference TRBV5-6 and TRBJ2-5): DAGVTQSPTHLIKTRGQQVTLRCSPKSGHDTVSWYQQALGQGPQFIFQYYEEEERQRGNFPDRFSGHQFPNYSSELNVNALLLGDSALYLCASSTQAAGEETQYFGPGTRLLVL.

The J gene is TRBJ1-1, the V gene TRBV5-8; TRBD1 is a possible D gene (5 bases). Germline V lookup: CDR1 SGHTS, CDR2 YDEGEE. The CDR3 length is 13 residues. Trimming took 4 bases from V and 6 from J, leaving 13 bases between them. The CDR3 loop is CASSRQRGSEAFF. In nucleotides, the CDR3 is TGTGCCAGCAGCCGTCAAAGGGGTTCTGAAGCTTTCTTT.

The V and J genes are TRBV6-5 and TRBJ1-4; the match to TRBD1 covers 10 bases. The CDR3 has 16 amino acids. Germline-derived CDR1 and CDR2 are MNHEY and SVGAGI. J lost 7 bases, V lost 4 bases, and 9 bases had no gene match. CDR3 region: CASSSHRQGAREKLFF. The CDR3 bases are TGTGCCAGCAGTTCCCATCGACAGGGGGCGCGTGAAAAACTGTTTTTT.

The V and J genes are TRBV19 and TRBJ2-1; D possibly corresponds to TRBD2 (6 bases). V lost 4 bases and J 0 bases, leaving 19 bases between the germline ends. Germline V lookup: CDR1 LNHDA, CDR2 SQIVND (reference sequence). The CDR3 sequence is 18 residues long. As DNA, the CDR3 is TGTGCCAGTAGTACCCCTCGAGGGCGGGGTTCCTCCTACAATGAGCAGTTCTTC. It is translated as CASSTPRGRGSSYNEQFF.

The chain uses TRBV5-6 and TRBJ2-5, with 11 bases lining up with TRBD2. The CDR3 loop spans 16 amino acids. With 7 bases clipped from V and 3 bases from J, the junction kept 11 bases outside the gene matches. Per germline, CDR1 SGHDT and CDR2 YYEEEE. This CDR3 is CASLGWSSGGKETQYF. Here the CDR3 DNA reads TGTGCCAGCTTAGGATGGTCTAGCGGGGGGAAAGAGACCCAGTACTTC.

This chain connects TRBV7-2 to TRBJ1-5; maybe TRBD1 (6 bases). Trimming left V 1 base short and J 1 base short, with 14 bases between. Germline values: CDR1 SGHTA, CDR2 FQGNSA. This CDR3 has 17 amino acids. CDR3 sequence (DNA): TGTGCCAGCAGCTTAGTAGGGGGTAGTGAGAGCAATCAGCCCCAGCATTTT. This codes for CASSLVGGSESNQPQHF.

This clone was seen only once. The rearrangement uses TRBV28 and TRBJ2-7; 7 nucleotides align to TRBD1. The length of the CDR3 is 16 residues. The germline V gene encodes CDR1 MDHEN and CDR2 SYDVKM. After removal of 5 bases from V and 0 bases from J, the junction contained 10 bases not matched to a gene. The CDR3 nucleotides are TGTGCCAGCAGTCACAACAGGGGTTCCAGCTCCTACGAGCAGTACTTC. It is translated as CASSHNRGSSSYEQYF.

This chain uses TRBV10-3 with TRBJ1-2; D may be TRBD1 (5 bases). This CDR3 has 14 residues. Germline V lookup: CDR1 ENHRY, CDR2 SYGVKD. V dropped 0 bases and J dropped 4 bases, with 9 bases sitting between them. The CDR3 loop is CAISESGGVYGYTF. The CDR3 bases are TGTGCCATCAGTGAGTCGGGGGGTGTCTATGGCTACACCTTC.

V and J are TRBV30 and TRBJ1-4; TRBD1 might be the D (6 bases). Germline loops: CDR1 GTSNPN, CDR2 SVGIG (reference sequence). This CDR3 comprises 15 residues. Trimming removed 0 bases from V and 7 bases from J, with 15 bases in between. The CDR3 spells CAWSVIRGGGEKLFF. CDR3 bases: TGTGCCTGGAGTGTAATTAGGGGGGGTGGTGAAAAACTGTTTTTT. The variable domain in full, with the rest retrieved from reference TRBV30 and TRBJ1-4, is SQTIHQWPATLVQPVGSPLSLECTVEGTSNPNLYWYRQAAGRGLQLLFYSVGIGQISSEVPQNLSASRPQDRQFILSSKKLLLSDSGFYLCAWSVIRGGGEKLFFGSGTQLSVL.

The V and J genes are TRBV19 and TRBJ2-5; 7 bases agree with TRBD1. This CDR3 contains 14 residues. CDR1 LNHDA and CDR2 SQIVND come from the germline V gene (reference sequence). V shed 5 bases and J 4 bases; nucleotides not matched to a gene: 7. The CDR3 protein is CASSLQGIGETQYF. In nucleotides, the CDR3 is TGTGCCAGTAGTTTACAGGGGATAGGAGAGACCCAGTACTTC.

The table lists this clone with a count of one. V and J are TRBV10-3 and TRBJ1-2; tentatively, D is TRBD1 (6 bases). The CDR3 spans 14 residues. Germline CDR1 ENHRY, CDR2 SYGVKD. The V end was cut by 1 base, the J end by 8 bases, with 14 bases between. The CDR3 reads CAISELQGSDGYTF. Here the CDR3 DNA reads TGTGCCATCAGTGAGTTACAGGGATCCGACGGCTACACCTTC.